This T cell receptor (beta chain) originates from a study of blood T cell repertoires in COVID-19. Study-wide context: Samples of COVID-19 (acute and convalescent) were obtained from the United States, Italy and Spain.

Original handling: Estimation of nucleated cell counts was performed using reference gene primer amplification. Profiled with immunoSEQ multiplex PCR; TCRdb holds only in-frame clones, not every one. D and trimming come from the DNA, and the V and J calls and clone size come from that table. The sample includes roughly 250,000 clones, roughly 84% of them seen just once. Germline CDR1 is GTSNPN and CDR2 is SVGIG (reference sequence). J was trimmed by 2 bases and V by 2 bases; bases with no gene match: 5. This CDR3 region has 15 residues. What was sequenced was peripheral blood. This TCR derives from a middle-aged man with acute or convalescent COVID-19. The chain recombines TRBV30 with TRBJ1-3; 8 bases fit TRBD1. The CDR3 region has the DNA TGTGCCTGGAGTTCACTCAGGGGGCCTGGAAACACCATATATTTT. Its translation is CAWSSLRGPGNTIYF.